The rows below give T cell receptor beta chains drawn from one sample of a study of CD8+ T cells in alopecia areata. Profiled with immunoSEQ multiplex PCR; TCRdb holds only in-frame clones, not every one. The table includes 100,000 to 120,000 clones, 58% detected once. Sequencing was done on a sample of NKG2D-low CD8+ T cells sorted from blood. These receptors were taken from a human donor with alopecia areata. The CDR3 runs from the conserved cysteine through the conserved F or W. D genes are given only for firm matches. Clone size, where shown, is once, few, many, or a class for clones that have expanded.

J gene: TRBJ1-2
D gene: TRBD1
clone size: -
V gene: TRBV27
CDR3 protein: CASSPPPRDSNYGYTF
CDR3 DNA: TGTGCCAGCAGTCCACCTCCCCGGGACAGTAACTATGGCTACACCTTC

J gene: TRBJ1-5
D gene: -
clone size: -
V gene: TRBV4-1
CDR3 protein: CASSQDRGQPQHF
CDR3 DNA: TGCGCCAGCAGCCAAGACAGGGGTCAGCCCCAGCATTTT

J gene: TRBJ2-6
D gene: TRBD1
clone size: -
V gene: TRBV28
CDR3 protein: CASSPGTGLGANVLTF
CDR3 DNA: TGTGCCAGCAGTCCCGGGACAGGGCTCGGGGCCAACGTCCTGACTTTC

J gene: TRBJ2-5
D gene: TRBD1
clone size: -
V gene: TRBV6-1
CDR3 protein: CASTQDRTQETQYF
CDR3 DNA: TGTGCCAGCACCCAGGACAGGACCCAAGAGACCCAGTACTTC

J gene: TRBJ2-3
D gene: -
clone size: -
V gene: TRBV7-3
CDR3 protein: CASSRGRRDTQYF
CDR3 DNA: TGTGCCAGCAGCCGGGGCAGGCGGGATACGCAGTATTTT

J gene: TRBJ2-7
D gene: -
clone size: -
V gene: TRBV9
CDR3 protein: CASSGRESYEQYF
CDR3 DNA: TGTGCCAGCAGCGGGAGAGAAAGCTACGAGCAGTACTTC

J gene: TRBJ2-7
D gene: -
clone size: -
V gene: TRBV27
CDR3 protein: CASSSRQGREQYF
CDR3 DNA: TGTGCCAGCAGTTCTCGCCAGGGGAGGGAGCAGTACTTC

J gene: TRBJ2-4
D gene: -
clone size: -
V gene: TRBV19
CDR3 protein: CASSPSLQGGIQYF
CDR3 DNA: TGTGCCAGTAGTCCGTCGCTACAGGGAGGAATTCAGTACTTC

J gene: TRBJ2-3
D gene: -
clone size: -
V gene: TRBV7-6
CDR3 protein: CASSLSAAAERNTQYF
CDR3 DNA: TGTGCCAGCAGCCTGTCCGCAGCGGCCGAGCGGAATACGCAGTATTTT

J gene: TRBJ2-7
D gene: TRBD2
clone size: -
V gene: TRBV6-5
CDR3 protein: CASNAGTSGPEQYF
CDR3 DNA: TGTGCCAGCAATGCCGGGACTAGCGGACCCGAGCAGTACTTC

J gene: TRBJ2-1
D gene: TRBD1
clone size: few
V gene: TRBV13
CDR3 protein: CASSLGRGPSPPGEQFF
CDR3 DNA: TGTGCCAGCAGCTTAGGGAGGGGGCCTAGCCCGCCTGGGGAGCAGTTCTTC

J gene: TRBJ2-1
D gene: -
clone size: -
V gene: TRBV19
CDR3 protein: CASSIVGLGGNEQFF
CDR3 DNA: TGTGCCAGTAGTATCGTAGGGCTAGGGGGGAATGAGCAGTTCTTC

J gene: TRBJ1-1
D gene: -
clone size: -
V gene: TRBV6-5
CDR3 protein: CASSYPGETEAFF
CDR3 DNA: TGTGCCAGCAGTTACCCAGGGGAGACTGAAGCTTTCTTT

J gene: TRBJ2-1
D gene: -
clone size: few
V gene: TRBV4-1
CDR3 protein: CASSHLESSYNEQFF
CDR3 DNA: TGCGCCAGCAGCCACTTGGAGAGCTCCTACAATGAGCAGTTCTTC

J gene: TRBJ2-7
D gene: -
clone size: -
V gene: TRBV7-2
CDR3 protein: CASSLAGGSYEQYF
CDR3 DNA: TGTGCCAGCAGCTTGGCAGGGGGGTCCTACGAGCAGTACTTC

J gene: TRBJ2-1
D gene: TRBD2
clone size: few
V gene: TRBV7-3
CDR3 protein: CASSPPLAGLNEQFF
CDR3 DNA: TGTGCCAGCAGCCCCCCACTAGCGGGATTAAATGAGCAGTTCTTC

J gene: TRBJ2-4
D gene: -
clone size: -
V gene: TRBV5-1
CDR3 protein: CASSEIEGSAKNIQYF
CDR3 DNA: TGCGCCAGCAGCGAGATTGAGGGCTCAGCCAAAAACATTCAGTACTTC

J gene: TRBJ2-6
D gene: -
clone size: -
V gene: TRBV27
CDR3 protein: CASSLLTGSGANVLTF
CDR3 DNA: TGTGCCAGCAGTTTGTTGACAGGCTCTGGGGCCAACGTCCTGACTTTC

J gene: TRBJ1-1
D gene: -
clone size: -
V gene: TRBV7-9
CDR3 protein: CASSSTRPYEAFF
CDR3 DNA: TGTGCCAGCAGCTCAACTAGGCCGTATGAAGCTTTCTTT

J gene: TRBJ2-2
D gene: -
clone size: once
V gene: TRBV10-3
CDR3 protein: CAISRQTGAPNTGELFF
CDR3 DNA: TGTGCCATCAGTCGTCAAACTGGGGCGCCGAACACCGGGGAGCTGTTTTTT

J gene: TRBJ2-1
D gene: TRBD2
clone size: few
V gene: TRBV7-9
CDR3 protein: CASSPVLGTRSNEQFF
CDR3 DNA: TGTGCCAGCAGCCCAGTTCTCGGGACTAGATCAAATGAGCAGTTCTTC

J gene: TRBJ2-3
D gene: -
clone size: -
V gene: TRBV11-1
CDR3 protein: CASRSSTDTQYF
CDR3 DNA: TGTGCCAGCAGATCGAGCACAGATACGCAGTATTTT

J gene: TRBJ2-1
D gene: -
clone size: -
V gene: TRBV9
CDR3 protein: CASSVTLYEQFF
CDR3 DNA: TGTGCCAGCAGCGTAACGCTCTATGAGCAGTTCTTC

J gene: TRBJ2-4
D gene: -
clone size: -
V gene: TRBV5-1
CDR3 protein: CASRVAEKNIQYF
CDR3 DNA: TGCGCCAGCAGAGTAGCGGAGAAAAACATTCAGTACTTC

J gene: TRBJ2-2
D gene: -
clone size: -
V gene: TRBV27
CDR3 protein: CASSWSRTTGELFF
CDR3 DNA: TGTGCCAGCAGTTGGAGCAGAACCACCGGGGAGCTGTTTTTT

J gene: TRBJ1-5
D gene: -
clone size: -
V gene: TRBV28
CDR3 protein: CASSLQVTGRERQHF
CDR3 DNA: TGTGCCAGCAGTCTCCAGGTAACCGGGCGAGAGCGCCAGCATTTT

J gene: TRBJ2-2
D gene: -
clone size: -
V gene: TRBV7-9
CDR3 protein: CASSSPYTGTSNTGELFF
CDR3 DNA: TGTGCCAGCAGCTCTCCTTACACAGGGACCTCGAACACCGGGGAGCTGTTTTTT

J gene: TRBJ2-3
D gene: TRBD2
clone size: -
V gene: TRBV5-4
CDR3 protein: CATTLAVRPDTQYF
CDR3 DNA: TGTGCCACTACACTAGCGGTCCGTCCCGATACGCAGTATTTT

J gene: TRBJ2-7
D gene: -
clone size: -
V gene: TRBV27
CDR3 protein: CASRSGAYEQYF
CDR3 DNA: TGTGCCAGCAGGTCAGGGGCCTACGAGCAGTACTTC

J gene: TRBJ2-5
D gene: TRBD1
clone size: -
V gene: TRBV7-9
CDR3 protein: CASSSPRDRVETQYF
CDR3 DNA: TGTGCCAGCAGCTCGCCCAGGGACAGGGTGGAGACCCAGTACTTC

J gene: TRBJ2-7
D gene: -
clone size: -
V gene: TRBV27
CDR3 protein: CASSLALAMNYEQYF
CDR3 DNA: TGTGCCAGCAGTTTAGCACTAGCTATGAACTACGAGCAGTACTTC

J gene: TRBJ2-7
D gene: -
clone size: few
V gene: TRBV6-6
CDR3 protein: CASATGPSYEQYF
CDR3 DNA: TGTGCCAGCGCGACAGGACCTTCCTACGAGCAGTACTTC

J gene: TRBJ1-1
D gene: TRBD1
clone size: once
V gene: TRBV30
CDR3 protein: CAWEGALRTEAFF
CDR3 DNA: TGTGCCTGGGAGGGGGCGCTTAGGACTGAAGCTTTCTTT

J gene: TRBJ2-2
D gene: -
clone size: -
V gene: TRBV28
CDR3 protein: CASSIGEELFF
CDR3 DNA: TGTGCCAGCAGTATTGGGGAGGAGCTGTTTTTT

J gene: TRBJ2-2
D gene: -
clone size: few
V gene: TRBV4-1
CDR3 protein: CASSQAQGNTGELFF
CDR3 DNA: TGCGCCAGCAGCCAAGCGCAGGGAAATACCGGGGAGCTGTTTTTT

J gene: TRBJ2-7
D gene: TRBD1
clone size: -
V gene: TRBV14
CDR3 protein: CASSQGTGTEYPYEQYF
CDR3 DNA: TGTGCCAGCAGCCAAGGGACAGGGACCGAATATCCTTACGAGCAGTACTTC

J gene: TRBJ1-5
D gene: -
clone size: -
V gene: TRBV6-6
CDR3 protein: CASSYTSGSNQPQHF
CDR3 DNA: TGTGCCAGCAGTTACACGTCCGGGAGCAATCAGCCCCAGCATTTT

J gene: TRBJ1-2
D gene: TRBD1
clone size: -
V gene: TRBV30
CDR3 protein: CAGQGASGYTF
CDR3 DNA: TGTGCCGGACAGGGGGCAAGCGGCTACACCTTC

J gene: TRBJ2-5
D gene: TRBD2
clone size: few
V gene: TRBV29-1
CDR3 protein: CSVAGRQGGETQYF
CDR3 DNA: TGCAGCGTCGCCGGGAGGCAGGGAGGGGAGACCCAGTACTTC

J gene: TRBJ2-5
D gene: -
clone size: -
V gene: TRBV7-9
CDR3 protein: CASSLAAETQYF
CDR3 DNA: TGTGCCAGCAGCTTAGCCGCGGAGACCCAGTACTTC

J gene: TRBJ2-1
D gene: TRBD1
clone size: few
V gene: TRBV5-1
CDR3 protein: CASSLRSGQGPYNEQFF
CDR3 DNA: TGCGCCAGCAGCTTGAGGTCGGGACAGGGTCCCTACAATGAGCAGTTCTTC